The clone carrying this T cell receptor beta chain has at least ten counts. What was amplified from RNA transcripts were TCR beta CDR3 regions. Using the HTBI primer set, a first-round RT-PCR was run on the TCR CDR3. One entry per CDR3 protein, called by TCRdb with MiXCR from the multiplex PCR reads. The data contain about 700,000 distinct CDR3 sequences, approximately 15% of them singletons. The germline CDR1 and CDR2 sequences are MDHEN and SYDVKM. V dropped 6 bases and J dropped 2; count of bases not matched to a gene: 8. The CDR3 contains 16 residues. The data derive from a study of T cells in Graves' hyperthyroidism and ophthalmopathy.

V is TRBV28 and J is TRBJ2-3, with TRBD2 matching over 10 bases. The receptor comes from a woman under 30 with Graves' hyperthyroidism. Sequenced: blood. CDR3 residues: CASRSSGRGTTDTQYF. The CDR3 DNA follows: TGTGCCAGCAGGTCTAGCGGGAGAGGTACCACAGATACGCAGTATTTT.